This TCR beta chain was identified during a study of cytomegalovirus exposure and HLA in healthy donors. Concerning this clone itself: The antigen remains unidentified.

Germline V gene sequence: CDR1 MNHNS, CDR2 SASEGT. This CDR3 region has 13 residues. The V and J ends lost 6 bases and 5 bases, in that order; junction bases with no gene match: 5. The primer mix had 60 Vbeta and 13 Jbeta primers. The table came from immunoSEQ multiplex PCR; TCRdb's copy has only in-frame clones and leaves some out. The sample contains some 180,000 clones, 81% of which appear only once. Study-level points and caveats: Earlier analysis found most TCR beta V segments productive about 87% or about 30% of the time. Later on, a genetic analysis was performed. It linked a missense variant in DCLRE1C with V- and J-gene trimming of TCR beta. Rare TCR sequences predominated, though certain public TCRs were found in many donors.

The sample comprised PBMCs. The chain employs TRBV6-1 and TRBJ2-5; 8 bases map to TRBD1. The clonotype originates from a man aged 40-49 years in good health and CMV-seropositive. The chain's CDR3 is CASRQGGRETQYF. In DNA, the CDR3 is TGTGCCAGCAGACAGGGGGGTAGGGAGACCCAGTACTTC.